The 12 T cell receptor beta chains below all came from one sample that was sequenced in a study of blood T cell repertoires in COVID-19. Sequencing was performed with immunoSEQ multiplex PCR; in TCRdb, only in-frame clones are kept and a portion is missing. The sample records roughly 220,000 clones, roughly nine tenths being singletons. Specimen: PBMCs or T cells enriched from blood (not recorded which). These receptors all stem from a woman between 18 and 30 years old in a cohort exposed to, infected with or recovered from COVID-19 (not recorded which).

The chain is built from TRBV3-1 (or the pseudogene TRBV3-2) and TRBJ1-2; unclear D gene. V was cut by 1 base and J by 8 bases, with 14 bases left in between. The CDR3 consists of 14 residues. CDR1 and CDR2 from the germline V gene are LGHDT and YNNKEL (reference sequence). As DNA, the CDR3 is TGTGCCAGCAGCCAAGTTACTGGCGAGGGAGGCTACACCTTC. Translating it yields CASSQVTGEGGYTF.

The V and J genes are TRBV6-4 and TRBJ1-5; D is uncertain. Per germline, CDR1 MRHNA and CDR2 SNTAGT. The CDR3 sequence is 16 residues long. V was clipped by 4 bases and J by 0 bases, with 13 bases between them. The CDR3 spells CASSAGSVYSNQPQHF. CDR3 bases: TGTGCCAGCAGTGCGGGGTCAGTATATAGCAATCAGCCCCAGCATTTT.

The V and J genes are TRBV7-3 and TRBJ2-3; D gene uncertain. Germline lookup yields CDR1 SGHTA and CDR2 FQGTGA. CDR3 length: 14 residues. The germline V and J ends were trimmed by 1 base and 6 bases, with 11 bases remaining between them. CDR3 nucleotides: TGTGCCAGCAGCTTAATGGGCGACGCCGATACGCAGTATTTT. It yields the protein CASSLMGDADTQYF.

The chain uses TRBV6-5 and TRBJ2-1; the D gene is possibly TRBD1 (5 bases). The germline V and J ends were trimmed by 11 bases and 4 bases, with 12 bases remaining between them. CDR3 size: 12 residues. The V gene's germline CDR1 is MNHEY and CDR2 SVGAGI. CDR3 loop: CAVGDSYNEQFF. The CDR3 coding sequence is TGTGCCGTAGGGGATTCTTACAATGAGCAGTTCTTC.

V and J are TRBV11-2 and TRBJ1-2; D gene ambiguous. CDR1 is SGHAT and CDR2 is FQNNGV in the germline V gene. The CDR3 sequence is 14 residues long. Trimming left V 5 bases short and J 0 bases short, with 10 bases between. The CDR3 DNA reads TGTGCCAGCAGCCCGGACGGGGCTAACTATGGCTACACCTTC. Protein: CASSPDGANYGYTF.

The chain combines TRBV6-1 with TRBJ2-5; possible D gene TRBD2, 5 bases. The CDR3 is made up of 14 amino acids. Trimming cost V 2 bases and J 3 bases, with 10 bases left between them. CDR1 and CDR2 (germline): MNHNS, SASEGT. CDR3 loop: CASSETPAEETQYF. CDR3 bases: TGTGCCAGCAGTGAAACCCCAGCGGAAGAGACCCAGTACTTC.

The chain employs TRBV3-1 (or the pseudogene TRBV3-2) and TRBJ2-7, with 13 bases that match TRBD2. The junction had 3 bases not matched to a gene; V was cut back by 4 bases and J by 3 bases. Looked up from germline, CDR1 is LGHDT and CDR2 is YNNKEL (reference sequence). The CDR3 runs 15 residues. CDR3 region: CASSLGTSGVYEQYF. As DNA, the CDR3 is TGTGCCAGCAGCCTCGGGACTAGCGGGGTCTACGAGCAGTACTTC.

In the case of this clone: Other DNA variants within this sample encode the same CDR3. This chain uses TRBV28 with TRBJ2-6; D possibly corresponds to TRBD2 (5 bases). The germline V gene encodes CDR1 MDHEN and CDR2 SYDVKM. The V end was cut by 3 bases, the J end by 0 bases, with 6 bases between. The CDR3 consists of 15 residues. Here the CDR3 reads CASSFGGSGANVLTF. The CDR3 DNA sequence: TGTGCCAGCAGTTTCGGAGGCTCTGGGGCCAACGTCCTGACTTTC.

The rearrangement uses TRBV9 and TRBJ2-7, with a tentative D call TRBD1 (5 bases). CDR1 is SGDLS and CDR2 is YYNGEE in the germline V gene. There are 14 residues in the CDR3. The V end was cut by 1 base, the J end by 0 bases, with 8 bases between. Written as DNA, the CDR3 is TGTGCCAGCAGCGTACAGGGTAGCTCCTACGAGCAGTACTTC. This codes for CASSVQGSSYEQYF.

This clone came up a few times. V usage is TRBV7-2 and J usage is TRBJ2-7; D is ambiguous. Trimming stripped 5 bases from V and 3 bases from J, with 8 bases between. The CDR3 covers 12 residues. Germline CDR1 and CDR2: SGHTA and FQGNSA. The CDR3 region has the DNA TGTGCCAGCAGCCCGTCGAGCTACGAGCAGTACTTC. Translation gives CASSPSSYEQYF. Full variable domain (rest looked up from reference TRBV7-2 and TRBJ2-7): GAGVSQSPSNKVTEKGKDVELRCDPISGHTALYWYRQSLGQGLEFLIYFQGNSAPDKSGLPSDRFSAERTGGSVSTLTIQRTQQEDSAVYLCASSPSSYEQYFGPGTRLTVT.

CDR3 sequence: CATSAAGISQPQHF. The CDR3 DNA sequence: TGTGCCACCAGTGCAGCGGGGATTAGTCAGCCCCAGCATTTT. The chain has TRBV24-1 and TRBJ1-5; D is uncertain. Germline V gene sequence: CDR1 KGHDR, CDR2 SFDVKD. This CDR3 has 14 amino acids. The V end lost 5 bases, the J end lost 6 bases, and 13 bases lay between the germline ends.

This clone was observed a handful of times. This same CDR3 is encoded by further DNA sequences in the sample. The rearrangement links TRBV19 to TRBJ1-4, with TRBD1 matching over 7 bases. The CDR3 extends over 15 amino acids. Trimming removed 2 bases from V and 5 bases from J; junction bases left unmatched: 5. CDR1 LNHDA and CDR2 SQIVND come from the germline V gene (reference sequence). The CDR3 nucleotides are TGTGCCAGTAGTATAATGACAGGGCGGAATGAAAAACTGTTTTTT. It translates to CASSIMTGRNEKLFF. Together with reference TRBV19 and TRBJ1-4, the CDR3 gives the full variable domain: DGGITQSPKYLFRKEGQNVTLSCEQNLNHDAMYWYRQDPGQGLRLIYYSQIVNDFQKGDIAEGYSVSREKKESFPLTVTSAQKNPTAFYLCASSIMTGRNEKLFFGSGTQLSVL.